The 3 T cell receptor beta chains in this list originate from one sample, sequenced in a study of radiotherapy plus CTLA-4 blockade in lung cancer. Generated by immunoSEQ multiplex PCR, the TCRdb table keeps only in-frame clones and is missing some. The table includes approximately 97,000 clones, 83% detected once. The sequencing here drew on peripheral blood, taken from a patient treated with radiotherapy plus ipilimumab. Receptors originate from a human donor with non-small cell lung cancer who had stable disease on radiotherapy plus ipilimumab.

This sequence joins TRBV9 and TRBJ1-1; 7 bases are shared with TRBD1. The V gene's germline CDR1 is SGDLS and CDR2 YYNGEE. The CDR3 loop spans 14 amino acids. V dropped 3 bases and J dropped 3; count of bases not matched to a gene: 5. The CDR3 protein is CASSGQGGDTEAFF. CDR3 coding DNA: TGTGCCAGCAGCGGACAGGGAGGGGACACTGAAGCTTTCTTT.

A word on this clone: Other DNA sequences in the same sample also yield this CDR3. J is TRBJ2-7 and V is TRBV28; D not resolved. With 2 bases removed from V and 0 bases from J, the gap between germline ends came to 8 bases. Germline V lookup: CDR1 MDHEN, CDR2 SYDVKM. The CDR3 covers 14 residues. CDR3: CASSLTGGSYEQYF. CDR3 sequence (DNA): TGTGCCAGCAGTTTAACTGGCGGCTCCTACGAGCAGTACTTC.

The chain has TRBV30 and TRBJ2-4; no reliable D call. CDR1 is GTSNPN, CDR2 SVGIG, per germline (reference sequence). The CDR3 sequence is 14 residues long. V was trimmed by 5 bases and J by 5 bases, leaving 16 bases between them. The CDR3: CAWLKNPPQNIQYF. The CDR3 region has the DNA TGTGCCTGGCTGAAGAACCCGCCGCAAAACATTCAGTACTTC.